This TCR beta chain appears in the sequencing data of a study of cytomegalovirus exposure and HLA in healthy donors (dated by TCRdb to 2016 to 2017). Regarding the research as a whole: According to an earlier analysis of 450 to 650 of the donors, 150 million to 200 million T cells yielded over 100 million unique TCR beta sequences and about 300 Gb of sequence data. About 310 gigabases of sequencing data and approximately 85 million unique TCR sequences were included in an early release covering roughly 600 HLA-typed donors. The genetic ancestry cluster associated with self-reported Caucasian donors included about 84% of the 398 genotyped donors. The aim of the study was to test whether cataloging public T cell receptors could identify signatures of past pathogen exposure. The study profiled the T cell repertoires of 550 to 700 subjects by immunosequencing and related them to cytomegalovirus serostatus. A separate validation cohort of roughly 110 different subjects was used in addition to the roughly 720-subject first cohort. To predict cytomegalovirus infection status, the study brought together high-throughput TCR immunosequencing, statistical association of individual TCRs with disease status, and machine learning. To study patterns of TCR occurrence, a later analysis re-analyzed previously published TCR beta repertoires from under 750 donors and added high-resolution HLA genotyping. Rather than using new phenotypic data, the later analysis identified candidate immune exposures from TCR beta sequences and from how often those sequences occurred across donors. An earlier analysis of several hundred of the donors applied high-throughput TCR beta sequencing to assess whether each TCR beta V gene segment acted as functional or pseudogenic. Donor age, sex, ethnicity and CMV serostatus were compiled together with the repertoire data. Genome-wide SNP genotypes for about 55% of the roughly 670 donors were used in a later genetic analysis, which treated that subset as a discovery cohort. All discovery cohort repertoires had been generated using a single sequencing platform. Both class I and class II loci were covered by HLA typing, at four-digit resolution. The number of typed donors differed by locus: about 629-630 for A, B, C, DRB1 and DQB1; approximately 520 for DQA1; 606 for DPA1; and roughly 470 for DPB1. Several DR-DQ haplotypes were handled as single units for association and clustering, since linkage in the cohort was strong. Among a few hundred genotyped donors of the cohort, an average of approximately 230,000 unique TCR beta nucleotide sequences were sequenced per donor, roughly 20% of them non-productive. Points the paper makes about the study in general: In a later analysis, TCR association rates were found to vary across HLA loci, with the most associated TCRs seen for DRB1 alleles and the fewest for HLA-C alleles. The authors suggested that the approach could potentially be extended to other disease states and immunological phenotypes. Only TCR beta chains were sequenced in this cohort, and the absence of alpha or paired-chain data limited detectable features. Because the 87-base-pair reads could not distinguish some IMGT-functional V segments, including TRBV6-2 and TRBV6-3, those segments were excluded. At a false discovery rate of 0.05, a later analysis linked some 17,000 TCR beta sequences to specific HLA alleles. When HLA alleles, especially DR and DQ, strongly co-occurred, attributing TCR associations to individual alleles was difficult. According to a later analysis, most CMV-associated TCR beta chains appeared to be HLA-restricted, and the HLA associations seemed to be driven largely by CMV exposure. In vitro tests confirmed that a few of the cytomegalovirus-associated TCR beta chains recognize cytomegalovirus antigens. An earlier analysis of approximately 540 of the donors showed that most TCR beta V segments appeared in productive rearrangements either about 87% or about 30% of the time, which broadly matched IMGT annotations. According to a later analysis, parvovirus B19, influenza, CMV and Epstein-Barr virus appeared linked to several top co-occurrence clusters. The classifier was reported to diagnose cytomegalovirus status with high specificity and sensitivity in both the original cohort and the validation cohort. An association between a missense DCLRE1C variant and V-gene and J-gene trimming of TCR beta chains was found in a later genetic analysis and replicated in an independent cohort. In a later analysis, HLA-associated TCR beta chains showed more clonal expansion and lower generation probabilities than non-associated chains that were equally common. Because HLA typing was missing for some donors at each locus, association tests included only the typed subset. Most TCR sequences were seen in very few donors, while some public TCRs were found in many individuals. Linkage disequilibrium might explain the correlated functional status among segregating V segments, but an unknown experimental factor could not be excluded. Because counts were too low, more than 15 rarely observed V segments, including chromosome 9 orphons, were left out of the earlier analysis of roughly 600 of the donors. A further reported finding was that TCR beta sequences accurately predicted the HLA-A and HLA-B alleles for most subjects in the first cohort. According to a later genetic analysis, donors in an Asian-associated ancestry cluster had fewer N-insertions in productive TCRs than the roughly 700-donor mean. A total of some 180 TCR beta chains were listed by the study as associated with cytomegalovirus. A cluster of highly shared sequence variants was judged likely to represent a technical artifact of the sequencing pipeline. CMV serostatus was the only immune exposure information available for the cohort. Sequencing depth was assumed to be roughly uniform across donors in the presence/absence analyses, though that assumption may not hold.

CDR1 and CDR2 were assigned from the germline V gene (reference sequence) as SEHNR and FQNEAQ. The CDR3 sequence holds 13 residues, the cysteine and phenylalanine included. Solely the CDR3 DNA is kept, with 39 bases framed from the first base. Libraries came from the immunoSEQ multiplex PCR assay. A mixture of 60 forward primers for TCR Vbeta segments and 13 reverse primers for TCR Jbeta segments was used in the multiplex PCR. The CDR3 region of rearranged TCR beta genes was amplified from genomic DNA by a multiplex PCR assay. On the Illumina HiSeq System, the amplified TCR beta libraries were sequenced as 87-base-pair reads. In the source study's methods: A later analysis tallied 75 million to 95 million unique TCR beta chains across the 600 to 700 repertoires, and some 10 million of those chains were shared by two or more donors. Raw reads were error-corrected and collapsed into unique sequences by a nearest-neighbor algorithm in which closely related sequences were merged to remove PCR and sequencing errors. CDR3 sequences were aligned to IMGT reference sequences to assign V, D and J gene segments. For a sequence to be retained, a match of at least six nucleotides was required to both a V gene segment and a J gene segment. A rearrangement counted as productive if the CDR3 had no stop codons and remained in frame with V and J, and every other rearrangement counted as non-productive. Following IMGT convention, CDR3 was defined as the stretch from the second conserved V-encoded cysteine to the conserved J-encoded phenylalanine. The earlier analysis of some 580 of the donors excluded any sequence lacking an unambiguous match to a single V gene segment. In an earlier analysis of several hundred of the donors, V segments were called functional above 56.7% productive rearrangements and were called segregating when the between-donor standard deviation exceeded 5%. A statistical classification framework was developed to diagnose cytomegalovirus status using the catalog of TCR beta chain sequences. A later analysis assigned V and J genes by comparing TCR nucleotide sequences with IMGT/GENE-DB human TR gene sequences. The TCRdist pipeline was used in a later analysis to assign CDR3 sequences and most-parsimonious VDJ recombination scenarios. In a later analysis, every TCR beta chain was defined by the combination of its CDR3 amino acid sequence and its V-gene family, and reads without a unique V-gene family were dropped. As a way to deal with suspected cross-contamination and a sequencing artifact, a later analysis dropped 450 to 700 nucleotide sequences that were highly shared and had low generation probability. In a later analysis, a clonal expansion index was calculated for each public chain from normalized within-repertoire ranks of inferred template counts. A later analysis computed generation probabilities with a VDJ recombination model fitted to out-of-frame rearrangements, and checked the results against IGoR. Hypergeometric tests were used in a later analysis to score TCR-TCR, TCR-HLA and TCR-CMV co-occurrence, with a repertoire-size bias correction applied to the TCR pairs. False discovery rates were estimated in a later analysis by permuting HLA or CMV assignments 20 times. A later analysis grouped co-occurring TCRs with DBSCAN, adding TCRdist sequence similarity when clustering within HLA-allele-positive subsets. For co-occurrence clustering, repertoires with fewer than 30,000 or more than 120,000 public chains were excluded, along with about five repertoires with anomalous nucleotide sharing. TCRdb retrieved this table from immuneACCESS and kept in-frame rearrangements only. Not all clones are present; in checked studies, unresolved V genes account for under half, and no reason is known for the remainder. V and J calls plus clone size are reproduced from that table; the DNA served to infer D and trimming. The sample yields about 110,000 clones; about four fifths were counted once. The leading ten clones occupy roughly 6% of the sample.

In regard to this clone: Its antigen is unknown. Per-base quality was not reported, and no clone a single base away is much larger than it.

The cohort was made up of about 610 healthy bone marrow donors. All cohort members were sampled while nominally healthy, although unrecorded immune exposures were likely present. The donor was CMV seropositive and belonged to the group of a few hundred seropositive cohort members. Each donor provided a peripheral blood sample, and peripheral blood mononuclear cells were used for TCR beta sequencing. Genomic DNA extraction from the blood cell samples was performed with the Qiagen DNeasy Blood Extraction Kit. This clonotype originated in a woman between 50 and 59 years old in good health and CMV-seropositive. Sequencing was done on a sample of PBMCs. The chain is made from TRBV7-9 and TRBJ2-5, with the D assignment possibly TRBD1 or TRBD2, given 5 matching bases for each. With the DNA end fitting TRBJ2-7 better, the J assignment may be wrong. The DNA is TGTGCCAGCACTCAGATGGGGGCCTACGAGCAGTACTTC. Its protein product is CASTQMGAYEQYF.